The 3 T cell receptor beta chains below come from one sample, sequenced in a study of graft-versus-host responses after intestinal transplantation. For these TCRs, the target antigens are not known. TCRdb's table, derived via immunoSEQ multiplex PCR, lists solely in-frame clones and lacks some. There are some 130,000 clones in the sample; approximately 95% occur only once, and more than 2.5% lies in the top ten. The specimen was unstimulated CD8+ T cells sorted from spleen or lymph node cells, collected before intestinal transplant. These TCRs come from a human donor who received an intestinal transplant.

This clone was seen only once. The chain uses TRBV7-2 and TRBJ2-7; 7 positions match TRBD1. Trimming cost V 1 base and J 2 bases; bases outside gene matches: 8. Germline CDR1 is SGHTA and CDR2 is FQGNSA. The CDR3 has 16 residues. The CDR3: CASSLGPRQGTYEQYF. CDR3 coding DNA: TGTGCCAGCAGCTTAGGGCCCCGACAGGGAACCTACGAGCAGTACTTC. Full variable domain (rest looked up from reference TRBV7-2 and TRBJ2-7): GAGVSQSPSNKVTEKGKDVELRCDPISGHTALYWYRQSLGQGLEFLIYFQGNSAPDKSGLPSDRFSAERTGGSVSTLTIQRTQQEDSAVYLCASSLGPRQGTYEQYFGPGTRLTVT.

The V call is TRBV19, the J call TRBJ1-2; no clear D gene. Trimming took 2 bases from V and 2 from J, leaving 6 bases between them. CDR3 size: 13 residues. The germline V gene encodes CDR1 LNHDA and CDR2 SQIVND (reference sequence). CDR3 sequence: CASSITINYGYTF. CDR3 sequence (DNA): TGTGCCAGTAGTATAACAATCAACTATGGCTACACCTTC.

The rearrangement joins TRBV12-5 to TRBJ1-1; TRBD1 is a possible D gene (6 bases). V dropped 5 bases and J dropped 5 bases, with 15 bases sitting between them. The CDR3 has 14 residues. CDR1 and CDR2 from the germline V gene are LGHNT and FRNRAP. The CDR3 DNA sequence: TGTGCTAGTGGTATATATCCGAGGGGGACTGAAGCTTTCTTT. As protein: CASGIYPRGTEAFF.